These T cell receptor beta chains were read from a single sample in a study of cytomegalovirus exposure and HLA in healthy donors. Only in-frame clones appear in the TCRdb table, and some are missing; sequencing was by immunoSEQ multiplex PCR. The data show 150,000 or so clones, over 60% seen once. Sequencing used PBMCs. These receptors came from a woman between 18 and 29 years old in good health and CMV-seronegative. CDR3s include the opening cysteine and the closing phenylalanine or tryptophan. A D gene is named only where the DNA matches it firmly. Clone size, where shown, is once, few, many, or a class for clones that have expanded.

CDR3aa,CDR3nt,d_gene,abundance,v_gene,j_gene
CASSVGGGNSGNTIYF,TGTGCCAGCAGCGTAGGGGGCGGAAACTCTGGAAACACCATATATTTT,.,.,TRBV9,TRBJ1-3
CASSWGGVANEKLFF,TGCGCCAGCAGCTGGGGCGGGGTGGCTAATGAAAAACTGTTTTTT,.,once,TRBV5-1,TRBJ1-4
CASSRRQDSNYGYTF,TGTGCCAGCTCCCGACGACAGGATTCTAACTATGGCTACACCTTC,.,.,TRBV18,TRBJ1-2
CASSLQGRTEAFF,TGTGCCAGCAGTTTACAGGGTAGGACTGAAGCTTTCTTT,.,.,TRBV28,TRBJ1-1
CASSVTGGIRYF,TGTGCCAGCAGCGTAACGGGGGGTATTAGGTACTTC,TRBD2,.,TRBV9,TRBJ2-7
CASSIPSANQPQHF,TGTGCCAGTAGTATCCCCAGCGCAAATCAGCCCCAGCATTTT,.,.,TRBV19,TRBJ1-5
CASSILRSPGLNYGYTF,TGTGCCAGTAGTATCTTAAGGTCTCCAGGACTTAACTATGGCTACACCTTC,.,.,TRBV19,TRBJ1-2
CASSQRQAPEQPQHF,TGTGCCAGCAGCCAACGACAGGCCCCTGAGCAGCCCCAGCATTTT,.,.,TRBV4-2,TRBJ1-5
CASSERITGVSPLHF,TGTGCCAGCAGCGAACGGATAACAGGGGTTTCACCCCTCCACTTT,TRBD1,.,TRBV7-9,TRBJ1-6
CASTLSRKSRWETQYF,TGTGCCAGCACCCTATCGAGGAAAAGTCGGTGGGAGACCCAGTACTTC,.,.,TRBV7-2,TRBJ2-5
CASSPDGREQFF,TGCGCCAGCAGCCCTGATGGCCGTGAGCAGTTCTTC,.,few,TRBV5-1,TRBJ2-1
CASSYSQTHSPLHF,TGTGCCAGCAGTTATAGTCAGACTCATTCACCCCTCCACTTT,.,.,TRBV6-5,TRBJ1-6
CASSFDRGTDTQYF,TGTGCCAGCAGTTTTGACAGGGGAACAGATACGCAGTATTTT,TRBD1,.,TRBV28,TRBJ2-3
CASSGGLEQPQHF,TGTGCCAGCAGCGGGGGGTTAGAGCAGCCCCAGCATTTT,.,.,TRBV6-5,TRBJ1-5
CASSLGGGQSSYEQYF,TGTGCCAGCAGCTTGGGTGGGGGACAGAGCTCCTACGAGCAGTACTTC,TRBD1,.,TRBV5-4,TRBJ2-7
CASSLDGRGTEAFF,TGTGCCAGCAGCTTGGATGGCAGGGGAACTGAAGCTTTCTTT,.,.,TRBV5-4,TRBJ1-1
CASSPGKTNEKLFF,TGTGCCAGCAGTCCAGGGAAAACTAATGAAAAACTGTTTTTT,.,few,TRBV28,TRBJ1-4
CATGERAYSNQPQHF,TGTGCCACCGGGGAGAGGGCTTATAGCAATCAGCCCCAGCATTTT,.,few,TRBV15,TRBJ1-5
CASSDTPTRTGDEQFF,TGTGCCAGCAGTGACACACCTACGAGGACAGGGGATGAGCAGTTCTTC,TRBD1,.,TRBV6-4,TRBJ2-1
CASSQEGQVPYTQYF,TGCGCCAGCAGCCAAGAGGGACAGGTGCCCTATACGCAGTATTTT,TRBD1,.,TRBV4-1,TRBJ2-3